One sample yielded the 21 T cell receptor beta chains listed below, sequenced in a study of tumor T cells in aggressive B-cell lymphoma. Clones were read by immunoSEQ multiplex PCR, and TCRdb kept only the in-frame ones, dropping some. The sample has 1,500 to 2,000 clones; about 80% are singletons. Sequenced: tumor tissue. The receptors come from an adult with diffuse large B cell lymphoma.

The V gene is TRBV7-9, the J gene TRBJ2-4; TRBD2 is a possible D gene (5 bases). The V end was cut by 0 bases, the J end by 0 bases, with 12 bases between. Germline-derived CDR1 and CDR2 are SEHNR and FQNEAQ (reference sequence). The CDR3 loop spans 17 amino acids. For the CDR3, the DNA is TGTGCCAGCAGCTTAGCCCCAGCGGACCTAGCCAAAAACATTCAGTACTTC. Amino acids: CASSLAPADLAKNIQYF.

This CDR3 reads CASSPGTGGSDEQYV. CDR3 coding DNA: TGTGCCAGCAGTCCCGGGACAGGGGGGTCGGACGAGCAGTACGTC. The chain is built from TRBV27 and TRBJ2-7; 11 bases line up with TRBD1. Germline CDR1 reads MNHEY; CDR2 reads SMNVEV (reference sequence). The CDR3 contains 15 residues. The junction had 8 bases not matched to a gene; V was cut back by 5 bases and J by 5 bases.

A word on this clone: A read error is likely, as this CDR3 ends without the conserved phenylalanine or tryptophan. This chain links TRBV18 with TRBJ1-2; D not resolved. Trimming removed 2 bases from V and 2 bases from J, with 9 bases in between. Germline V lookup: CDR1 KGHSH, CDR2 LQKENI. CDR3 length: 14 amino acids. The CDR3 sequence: CASSPESSNYGYTL. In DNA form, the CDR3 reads TGTGCCAGCTCACCAGAGTCTTCAAACTATGGCTACACCCTC.

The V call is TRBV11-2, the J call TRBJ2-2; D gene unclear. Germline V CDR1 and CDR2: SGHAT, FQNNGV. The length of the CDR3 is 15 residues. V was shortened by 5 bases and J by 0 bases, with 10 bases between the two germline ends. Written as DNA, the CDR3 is TGTGCCAGCAGCACGACAAACGCGAACACCGGGGAGCTGTTTTTT. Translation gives CASSTTNANTGELFF.

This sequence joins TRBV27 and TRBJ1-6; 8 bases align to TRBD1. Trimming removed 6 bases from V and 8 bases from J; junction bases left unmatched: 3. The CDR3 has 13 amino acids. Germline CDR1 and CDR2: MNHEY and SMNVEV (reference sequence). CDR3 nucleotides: TGTGCCAGCAGCGAGGACAGGGATTCACCCCTCCACTTT. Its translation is CASSEDRDSPLHF.

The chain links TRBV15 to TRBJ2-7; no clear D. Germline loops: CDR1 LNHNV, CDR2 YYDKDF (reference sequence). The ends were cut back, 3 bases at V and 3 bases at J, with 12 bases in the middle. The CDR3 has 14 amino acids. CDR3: CATSRSLGLYEQYF. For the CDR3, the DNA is TGTGCCACCAGCAGGTCCTTGGGCCTCTACGAGCAGTACTTC.

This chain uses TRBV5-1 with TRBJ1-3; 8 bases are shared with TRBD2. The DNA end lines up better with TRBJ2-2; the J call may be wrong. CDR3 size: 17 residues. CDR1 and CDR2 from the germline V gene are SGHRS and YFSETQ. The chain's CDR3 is CASSLGGLALGTGELFF. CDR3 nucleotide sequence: TGCGCCAGCAGCTTAGGAGGACTAGCCCTAGGGACCGGGGAGCTGTTTTTT.

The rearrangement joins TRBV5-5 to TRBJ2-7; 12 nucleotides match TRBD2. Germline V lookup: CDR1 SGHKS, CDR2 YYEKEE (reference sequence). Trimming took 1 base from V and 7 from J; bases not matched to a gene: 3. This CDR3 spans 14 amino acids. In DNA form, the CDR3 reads TGTGCCAGCAGCTTGAGGACTAGCGGGAATGAGCAGTACTTC. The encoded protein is CASSLRTSGNEQYF.

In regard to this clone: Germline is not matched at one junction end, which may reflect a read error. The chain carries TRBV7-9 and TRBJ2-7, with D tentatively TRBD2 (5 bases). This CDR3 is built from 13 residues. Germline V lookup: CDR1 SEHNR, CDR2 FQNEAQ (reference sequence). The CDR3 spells CASRGGGDYKQYF. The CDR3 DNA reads TGTGCCAGTCGAGGCGGCGGAGACTACAAGCAGTACTTC.

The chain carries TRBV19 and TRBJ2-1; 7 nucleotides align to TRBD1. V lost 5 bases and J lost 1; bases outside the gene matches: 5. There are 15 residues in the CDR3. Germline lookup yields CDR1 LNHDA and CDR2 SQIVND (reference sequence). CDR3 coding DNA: TGTGCCAGTAGTCCGTACAGGGGATCCTACAATGAGCAGTTCTTC. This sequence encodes CASSPYRGSYNEQFF. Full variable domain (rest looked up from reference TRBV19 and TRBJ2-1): DGGITQSPKYLFRKEGQNVTLSCEQNLNHDAMYWYRQDPGQGLRLIYYSQIVNDFQKGDIAEGYSVSREKKESFPLTVTSAQKNPTAFYLCASSPYRGSYNEQFFGPGTRLTVL.

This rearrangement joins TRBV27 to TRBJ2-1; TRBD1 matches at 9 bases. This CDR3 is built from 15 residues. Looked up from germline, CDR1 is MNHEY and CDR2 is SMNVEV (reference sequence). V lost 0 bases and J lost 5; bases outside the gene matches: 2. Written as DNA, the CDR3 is TGTGCCAGCAGTTTATCCGGGACAGGGAACAATGAGCAGTTCTTC. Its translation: CASSLSGTGNNEQFF.

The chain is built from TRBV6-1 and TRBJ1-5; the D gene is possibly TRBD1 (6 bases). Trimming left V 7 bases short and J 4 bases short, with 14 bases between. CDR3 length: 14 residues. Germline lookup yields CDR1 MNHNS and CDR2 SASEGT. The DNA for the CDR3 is TGTGCCAGCAACAGAGACAGGAATAATCAGCCCCAGCATTTT. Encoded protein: CASNRDRNNQPQHF.

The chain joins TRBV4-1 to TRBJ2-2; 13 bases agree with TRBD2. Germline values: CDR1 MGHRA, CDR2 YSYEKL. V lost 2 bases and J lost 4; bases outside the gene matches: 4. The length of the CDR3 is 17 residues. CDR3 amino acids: CASSQLGLAGVTGELFF. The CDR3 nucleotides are TGCGCCAGCAGCCAACTAGGACTAGCGGGAGTCACCGGGGAGCTGTTTTTT.

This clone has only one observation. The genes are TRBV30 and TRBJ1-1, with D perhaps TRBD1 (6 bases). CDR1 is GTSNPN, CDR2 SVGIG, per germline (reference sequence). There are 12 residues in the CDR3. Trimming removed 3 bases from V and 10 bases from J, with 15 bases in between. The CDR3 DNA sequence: TGTGCCTGGAGCTTGGACAGCCCCTCAGCTTTCTTT. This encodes CAWSLDSPSAFF.

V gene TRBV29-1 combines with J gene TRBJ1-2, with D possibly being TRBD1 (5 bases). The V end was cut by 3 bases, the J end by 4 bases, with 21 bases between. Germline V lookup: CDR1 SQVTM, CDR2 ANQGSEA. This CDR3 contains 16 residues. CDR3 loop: CSVDLPLGGLFYGYTF. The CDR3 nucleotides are TGCAGCGTTGACCTACCTTTGGGGGGACTCTTCTATGGCTACACCTTC.

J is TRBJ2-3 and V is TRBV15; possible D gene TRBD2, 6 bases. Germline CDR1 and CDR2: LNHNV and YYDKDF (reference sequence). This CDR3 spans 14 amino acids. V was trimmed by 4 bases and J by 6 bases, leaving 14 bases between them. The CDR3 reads CATSMPGGEDTQYF. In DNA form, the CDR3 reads TGTGCCACCAGCATGCCAGGAGGGGAGGATACGCAGTATTTT. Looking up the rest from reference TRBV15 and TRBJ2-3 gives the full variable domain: DAMVIQNPRYQVTQFGKPVTLSCSQTLNHNVMYWYQQKSSQAPKLLFHYYDKDFNNEADTPDNFQSRRPNTSFCFLDIRSPGLGDTAMYLCATSMPGGEDTQYFGPGTRLTVL.

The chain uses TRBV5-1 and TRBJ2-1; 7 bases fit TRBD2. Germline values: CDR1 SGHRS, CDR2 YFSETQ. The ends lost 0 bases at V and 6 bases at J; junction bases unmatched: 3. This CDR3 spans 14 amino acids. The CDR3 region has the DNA TGCGCCAGCAGCTTGGCCTCGGGGGGCAATGAGCAGTTCTTC. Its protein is CASSLASGGNEQFF. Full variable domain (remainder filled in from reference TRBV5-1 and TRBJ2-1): KAGVTQTPRYLIKTRGQQVTLSCSPISGHRSVSWYQQTPGQGLQFLFEYFSETQRNKGNFPGRFSGRQFSNSRSEMNVSTLELGDSALYLCASSLASGGNEQFFGPGTRLTVL.

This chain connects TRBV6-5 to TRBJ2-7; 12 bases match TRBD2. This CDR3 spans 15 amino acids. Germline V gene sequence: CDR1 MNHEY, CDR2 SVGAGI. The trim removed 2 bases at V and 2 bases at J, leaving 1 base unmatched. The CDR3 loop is CASSYLAGGPYEQYF. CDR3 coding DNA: TGTGCCAGCAGTTACCTAGCGGGAGGGCCCTACGAGCAGTACTTC.

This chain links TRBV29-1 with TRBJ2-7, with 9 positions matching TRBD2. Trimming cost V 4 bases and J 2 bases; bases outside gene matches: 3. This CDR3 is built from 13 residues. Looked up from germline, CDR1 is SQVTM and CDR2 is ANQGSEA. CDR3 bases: TGCAGCGTTGTGGCGGGGGGGGCCTACGAGCAGTACTTC. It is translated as CSVVAGGAYEQYF.

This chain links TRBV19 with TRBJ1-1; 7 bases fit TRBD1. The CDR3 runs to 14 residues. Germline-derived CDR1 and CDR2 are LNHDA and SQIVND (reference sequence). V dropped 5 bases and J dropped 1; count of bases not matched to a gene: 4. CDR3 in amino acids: CASSPWTGNTEAFF. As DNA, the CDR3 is TGTGCCAGTAGTCCCTGGACAGGGAACACTGAAGCTTTCTTT.

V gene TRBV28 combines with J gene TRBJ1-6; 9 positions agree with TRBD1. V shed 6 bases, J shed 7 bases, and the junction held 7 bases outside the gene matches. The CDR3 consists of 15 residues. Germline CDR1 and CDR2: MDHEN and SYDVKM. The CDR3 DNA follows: TGTGCCAGCAGGTCCACGGACAGGGGCAATTCACCCCTCCACTTT. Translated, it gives CASRSTDRGNSPLHF.